This TCR beta chain was identified in a study of blood T cell repertoires in COVID-19. Study details: Some COVID-19 samples were acute and others convalescent; all came from the United States, Italy and Spain. Sources were T cells, B-cell-depleted T cells, or PBMCs; the material itself was cDNA or gDNA.

Authors' processing steps: Nucleated cell number was recorded as an estimate derived from reference gene primer amplification. Libraries were prepared by immunoSEQ multiplex PCR; TCRdb keeps only in-frame clonotypes and omits some of them. V and J calls and clone size come straight from that table; D and trimming were deduced from the DNA. Of under 250,000 clones listed, around 83% are singletons. This clonotype originated in a man aged 50 or older with active or convalescent COVID-19. Sequencing was performed on peripheral blood.

The CDR3 loop reads CASSYWTSGLKETQYF. CDR3 coding DNA: TGCGCCAGCAGCTATTGGACTAGCGGATTAAAAGAGACCCAGTACTTC. The genes are TRBV5-1 and TRBJ2-5, with TRBD2 matching over 10 bases. There are 16 residues in the CDR3. The V segment lost 3 bases and the J segment 3 bases; nucleotides outside the gene matches: 8. Germline V CDR1 and CDR2: SGHRS, YFSETQ.